The sequence of this T cell receptor (beta chain) was determined in a study of shared clonotypes between healthy human individuals. In the study overall: Every donor yielded three CD4 naive, three CD4 memory, two CD8 naive and one CD8 memory plate.

Study-level findings and limits: Generally, naive subsets came out with larger estimated richness than memory subsets. When naive CD4 clonotypes were compared across a handful of donors, approximately 5% were shared. Represented diversity, genetic and exposure-history alike, was limited by few donors.

Comments on this clone: Its antigen is not known.

CD8 cells regarded as naive lacked CD45RO, were positively chosen for CCR7, and omitted terminally differentiated effector memory CD45RA+ cells. Measured with immunoSEQ multiplex PCR; TCRdb has only the in-frame clones, and not every one. This sample yields around 2.1 million clones, of which roughly 91% are seen a single time; around 1.7% belongs to the top ten. The TCR comes from a young man in good health. Some clones in this sample may be carry-over from other donors' samples. The sequenced sample consisted of naive CD8+ T cells from PBMCs.

Here the CDR3 DNA reads TGTGCCAGCAGTTATACAGGGCAAACTGAAGCTTTCTTT. Translated: CASSYTGQTEAFF. The rearrangement uses TRBV6-5 and TRBJ1-1, with TRBD1 as a possible D gene (6 bases). The CDR3 runs to 13 residues. Trimming removed 3 bases from V and 5 bases from J, with 10 bases in between. Per the germline V gene, CDR1 is MNHEY and CDR2 is SVGAGI.